The TCR beta chain described here comes from a study of shared clonotypes between healthy human individuals. Study-wide points: At large depth, rarefaction still showed sorted-subset sequencing to be incomplete. Tissue TCR repertoires likely differ from these blood-only repertoires.

Notes on this clone: Its antigen is unidentified.

Data came from immunoSEQ multiplex PCR; TCRdb stores just in-frame clones and leaves some out. The table lists under 550,000 clones, 90% to 97% of them singletons. The material sequenced was naive CD4+ T cells sorted from blood. Subset reported: CD45RA+ positively selected. This sequence was found in a woman in her twenties or thirties in good health.

DNA for the CDR3: TGTGCCAGCAGCGCGGCGGGACACTTGGAGACCTACGAGCAGTACTTC. Its protein product is CASSAAGHLETYEQYF. The rearrangement uses TRBV9 and TRBJ2-7, with D possibly called TRBD1 or TRBD2 (6 bases each). Looked up from germline, CDR1 is SGDLS and CDR2 is YYNGEE. The CDR3 totals 16 residues. Trimming removed 3 bases from V and 2 bases from J, with 18 bases in between.